Presented here are 4 T cell receptor beta chains from one specimen sequenced in a study of T cell clonotyping in hematopoietic cell transplantation. Specified time point: recipient sample about 28 days before transplant, after cytoreduction. Using immunoSEQ multiplex PCR, the repertoire was profiled, and TCRdb retains in-frame clones only, with some absent. The sample has around 45,000 clones, roughly 80% seen once. Sequencing used peripheral blood mononuclear cells, obtained before stem cell transplant. The receptors were gathered from a man in his 60s with myelodysplastic syndrome. Some clones in this sample may be carry-over from other donors' samples.

J is TRBJ1-1 and V is TRBV11-2; possibly TRBD1 for D (5 bases). V lost 5 bases to trimming and J lost 5 bases, with 12 bases between them. The CDR3 spans 13 residues. Germline V gene lookup returns CDR1 SGHAT and CDR2 FQNNGV. Here the CDR3 DNA reads TGTGCCAGCAGCCCCAGGGATTTGACTGAAGCTTTCTTT. It translates to CASSPRDLTEAFF.

This chain joins TRBV6-1 and TRBJ2-3; D is possibly TRBD1 or TRBD2 (7 bases each). Trimming removed 3 bases from V and 0 bases from J, with 13 bases in between. The CDR3 sequence is 16 residues long. Germline V CDR1 and CDR2: MNHNS, SASEGT. The CDR3 DNA is TGTGCCAGCAGTGAGGCAGGGGGAGGGAGCACAGATACGCAGTATTTT. Translating it yields CASSEAGGGSTDTQYF.

The V and J genes are TRBV29-1 and TRBJ2-5, with 8 bases fitting TRBD1. The CDR3 totals 14 residues. The V gene end was trimmed by 7 bases and the J gene end by 9 bases; junction bases not matched to a gene: 16. Germline loops: CDR1 SQVTM, CDR2 ANQGSEA. The CDR3 loop is CSALGQVLTEAQYF. CDR3 nucleotide sequence: TGCAGCGCCCTGGGACAGGTCTTGACCGAGGCCCAGTACTTC.

V and J are TRBV7-6 and TRBJ2-1, with TRBD2 identical over 16 bases. Germline values: CDR1 SGHVS, CDR2 FNYEAQ. The CDR3 is 19 residues long. The V and J ends lost 3 bases and 6 bases, in that order; junction bases with no gene match: 11. The CDR3 spells CASSLGLAGGRRLSNEQFF. Written as DNA, the CDR3 is TGTGCCAGCAGCTTGGGACTAGCGGGGGGGCGGCGCCTTTCCAATGAGCAGTTCTTC.